These 28 T cell receptor beta chains were all obtained from the same sample, sequenced in a study of control samples from healthy donors and cancer patients. The protocol was immunoSEQ multiplex PCR, while the TCRdb copy is restricted to in-frame clones and leaves out a portion. Among 90,000 to 100,000 clones listed, over 60% were seen once. Sequencing was performed on blood. The receptors here all came from a woman aged 30 to 39 in good health.

In this sample, this clone turned up a few times. The chain recombines TRBV30 with TRBJ2-5; D might be TRBD1 or TRBD2, each matching 6 bases. The CDR3 covers 13 residues. V dropped 4 bases and J dropped 4 bases, with 13 bases sitting between them. Germline V gives CDR1 GTSNPN, CDR2 SVGIG (reference sequence). This CDR3 is CAWTLPGAETQYF. The CDR3 DNA is TGTGCCTGGACCCTACCGGGGGCAGAGACCCAGTACTTC.

With respect to this clone: The sample has other DNA sequences that encode this CDR3 too. The V call is TRBV9, the J call TRBJ2-7, with 10 bases identical to TRBD1. There are 13 residues in the CDR3. V was clipped by 3 bases and J by 5 bases; unmatched bases: 2. Germline V gene data show CDR1 as SGDLS and CDR2 as YYNGEE. The CDR3 loop is CASSEGTGDEQYF. CDR3 nucleotides: TGTGCCAGCAGCGAAGGGACAGGGGACGAGCAGTACTTC.

The gene calls are TRBV29-1 and TRBJ1-2; possibly TRBD1 for D (6 bases). V gave up 7 bases and J gave up 2 bases, with 14 bases separating them. This CDR3 spans 13 amino acids. Germline V gene data show CDR1 as SQVTM and CDR2 as ANQGSEA. Written as DNA, the CDR3 is TGCAGCGACAGTACAGGGCCCAACTATGGCTACACCTTC. Translation: CSDSTGPNYGYTF.

The chain is built from TRBV4-3 and TRBJ1-2; D might be TRBD1 (5 bases). The CDR3 length is 12 residues. The germline CDR1 and CDR2 sequences are LGHNA and YSLEER. Trimming stripped 3 bases from V and 8 bases from J, with 10 bases between. CDR3 nucleotides: TGCGCCAGCAGCCATGGCAGGGTCGGCTACACCTTC. This encodes CASSHGRVGYTF.

J is TRBJ2-1 and V is TRBV5-6, with TRBD1 matching over 11 bases. This CDR3 has 16 amino acids. J was trimmed by 5 bases and V by 3 bases; bases with no gene match: 7. Looked up from germline, CDR1 is SGHDT and CDR2 is YYEEEE. This CDR3 reads CASSSQGQGDHNEQFF. Here the CDR3 DNA reads TGTGCCAGCAGCTCTCAGGGACAGGGGGACCACAATGAGCAGTTCTTC.

This chain's CDR3 is CASSQITLTGDGYTF. CDR3 nucleotides: TGTGCCAGTAGCCAAATAACCTTAACAGGGGACGGCTACACCTTC. This sequence joins TRBV19 and TRBJ1-2; 7 positions match TRBD1. The CDR3 runs 15 residues. J was trimmed by 8 bases and V by 6 bases; bases with no gene match: 15. Germline V lookup: CDR1 LNHDA, CDR2 SQIVND (reference sequence). Full variable domain (rest looked up from reference TRBV19 and TRBJ1-2): DGGITQSPKYLFRKEGQNVTLSCEQNLNHDAMYWYRQDPGQGLRLIYYSQIVNDFQKGDIAEGYSVSREKKESFPLTVTSAQKNPTAFYLCASSQITLTGDGYTFGSGTRLTVV.

This clone was seen only a few times. The chain recombines TRBV6-6 with TRBJ1-6; 7 bases fit TRBD1. The V gene end was trimmed by 6 bases and the J gene end by 9 bases; junction bases not matched to a gene: 8. The CDR3 length is 14 residues. Germline values: CDR1 MNHNY, CDR2 SVGAGI (reference sequence). CDR3 DNA sequence: TGTGCCAGCAGATCACAGGGGAATGGTTCACCCCTCCACTTT. As protein: CASRSQGNGSPLHF.

This clone has more than one count but fewer than ten. This rearrangement joins TRBV11-2 to TRBJ2-7; tentative D call: TRBD1 (6 bases). The V end was cut by 0 bases, the J end by 2 bases, with 14 bases between. CDR1 SGHAT and CDR2 FQNNGV come from the germline V gene. CDR3 length: 16 amino acids. The CDR3 loop reads CASSLDSSRGPYEQYF. The CDR3 bases are TGTGCCAGCAGCTTAGATTCCAGCAGGGGACCCTACGAGCAGTACTTC. Full variable domain (missing parts from reference TRBV11-2 and TRBJ2-7): EAGVAQSPRYKIIEKRQSVAFWCNPISGHATLYWYQQILGQGPKLLIQFQNNGVVDDSQLPKDRFSAERLKGVDSTLKIQPAKLEDSAVYLCASSLDSSRGPYEQYFGPGTRLTVT.

This clone was seen a handful of times. V and J are TRBV7-8 and TRBJ2-4; 8 bases fit TRBD2. The CDR3 spans 13 residues. V lost 5 bases and J lost 7; bases outside the gene matches: 4. Germline-derived CDR1 and CDR2 are SGHVS and FQNEAQ. The CDR3 nucleotides read TGTGCCAGCAGCCCCGGGAGGGTGAACATTCAGTACTTC. It encodes CASSPGRVNIQYF.

This chain uses TRBV5-6 with TRBJ1-2, with TRBD1 matching over 9 bases. After removal of 4 bases from V and 2 bases from J, the junction contained 9 bases not matched to a gene. The CDR3 loop spans 16 amino acids. The germline gives CDR1 SGHDT, CDR2 YYEEEE. CDR3 region: CASSPSPGQGNYGYTF. The CDR3 region has the DNA TGTGCCAGCAGCCCATCTCCGGGACAGGGAAACTATGGCTACACCTTC.

V usage is TRBV2 and J usage is TRBJ1-1; no clear D. V lost 2 bases, J lost 5 bases, and 15 bases lay in between. The germline gives CDR1 SNHLY, CDR2 FYNNEI. This CDR3 region has 15 residues. CDR3 in amino acids: CASSERIGLRTEAFF. The CDR3 bases are TGTGCCAGCAGTGAAAGAATAGGGCTAAGAACTGAAGCTTTCTTT.

The chain is built from TRBV7-9 and TRBJ1-4; 9 nucleotides align to TRBD1. The CDR3 runs to 16 residues. Per germline, CDR1 SEHNR and CDR2 FQNEAQ (reference sequence). The V gene end was trimmed by 1 base and the J gene end by 7 bases; junction bases not matched to a gene: 7. CDR3: CASSLVSGQGREKLFF. CDR3 nucleotide sequence: TGTGCCAGCAGCTTAGTTTCGGGACAGGGTCGTGAAAAACTGTTTTTT.

The chain carries TRBV19 and TRBJ2-7; 9 positions match TRBD1. This CDR3 comprises 16 residues. V shed 4 bases and J 5 bases; nucleotides not matched to a gene: 12. From germline, CDR1 is LNHDA and CDR2 SQIVND (reference sequence). The DNA for the CDR3 is TGTGCCAGTAGTACCTTGCCCGGGACAGGGAACGACGAGCAGTACTTC. Its protein is CASSTLPGTGNDEQYF.

As regards this clone: This same CDR3 is encoded by further DNA sequences in the sample. The chain couples TRBV6-5 to TRBJ1-2; TRBD1 matches at 9 bases. The CDR3 runs to 16 residues. Germline V gene sequence: CDR1 MNHEY, CDR2 SVGAGI. The ends lost 0 bases at V and 5 bases at J; junction bases unmatched: 7. The CDR3 protein is CASSYSRTGGGYGYTF. CDR3 sequence (DNA): TGTGCCAGCAGTTACTCCAGAACAGGGGGCGGGTATGGCTACACCTTC.

This chain links TRBV21-1 with TRBJ1-2. TRBV21-1 is a known pseudogene. The CDR3 totals 14 residues. The CDR3 here is CASSKVGSYQGYTF. The CDR3 coding sequence is TGTGCCAGCAGCAAAGTGGGGTCTTATCAGGGCTACACCTTC.

This clone was found a few times. The CDR3 coding sequence is TGTGCCATCAGTGAGTCGGGGAGGCAGAACACTGAAGCTTTCTTT. Amino acid sequence: CAISESGRQNTEAFF. The V call is TRBV10-3, the J call TRBJ1-1; D ambiguous. V was pared by 0 bases and J by 1 base, with 9 bases between. The CDR3 extends over 15 amino acids. In germline, CDR1 is ENHRY, CDR2 SYGVKD.

The chain links TRBV7-8 to TRBJ2-7, with 9 bases lining up with TRBD1. The CDR3 covers 14 residues. The V gene end was trimmed by 5 bases and the J gene end by 5 bases; junction bases not matched to a gene: 7. CDR1 and CDR2 (germline): SGHVS, FQNEAQ. This chain's CDR3 is CASSRGQGNHEQYF. The CDR3 DNA reads TGTGCCAGCAGCCGTGGACAGGGGAATCACGAGCAGTACTTC.

V usage is TRBV21-1 and J usage is TRBJ1-1. TRBV21-1 is termed a pseudogene. The CDR3 is made up of 15 amino acids. The DNA of the CDR3 is TGTGCCAGCAGCTCAGGGACTGAACGGGCCACTGAAGCTTTCTTT. Protein sequence: CASSSGTERATEAFF.

CDR3 bases: TGTGCCTGGAGTGGACCACAGCCAACCCCTGGAAACACCATATATTTT. Protein sequence: CAWSGPQPTPGNTIYF. V is TRBV30 and J is TRBJ1-3; D not resolved. CDR3 length: 16 residues. Looked up from germline, CDR1 is GTSNPN and CDR2 is SVGIG (reference sequence). Trimming cost V 1 base and J 2 bases, with 15 bases left between them.

The chain uses TRBV5-4 and TRBJ2-3; the match to TRBD2 covers 11 bases. Germline assignment: CDR1 SGHNT and CDR2 YYREEE (reference sequence). Unmatched junction bases numbered 4, after V lost 4 bases and J lost 3 bases. This CDR3 has 15 residues. The CDR3: CASSLAGGGTDTQYF. The CDR3 DNA reads TGTGCCAGCAGCCTAGCGGGGGGTGGGACAGATACGCAGTATTTT.

The chain is built from TRBV19 and TRBJ1-2; weak D call: TRBD1 (6 bases). The CDR3 consists of 14 residues. With 4 bases removed from V and 7 bases from J, the gap between germline ends came to 16 bases. CDR1 is LNHDA and CDR2 is SQIVND in the germline V gene (reference sequence). For the CDR3, the DNA is TGTGCCAGTAGTAGAAGAACAGGGTTATCTGGCTACACCTTC. Protein sequence: CASSRRTGLSGYTF. Using reference TRBV19 and TRBJ1-2 for the parts outside the CDR3, the full variable domain is DGGITQSPKYLFRKEGQNVTLSCEQNLNHDAMYWYRQDPGQGLRLIYYSQIVNDFQKGDIAEGYSVSREKKESFPLTVTSAQKNPTAFYLCASSRRTGLSGYTFGSGTRLTVV.

This chain connects TRBV19 to TRBJ2-3; 10 bases match TRBD2. Germline lookup yields CDR1 LNHDA and CDR2 SQIVND (reference sequence). V shed 1 base and J 6 bases; nucleotides not matched to a gene: 7. This CDR3 has 16 amino acids. The CDR3 sequence: CASSIAGLAGVDTQYF. CDR3 coding DNA: TGTGCCAGTAGTATAGCGGGGCTAGCGGGGGTTGATACGCAGTATTTT.

The chain links TRBV12-3 or TRBV12-4 to TRBJ1-2, with D uncertain. The length of the CDR3 is 11 residues. V was cut by 6 bases and J by 3 bases, with 5 bases left in between. The DNA for the CDR3 is TGTGCCAGCAGGGCGGACTATGGCTACACCTTC. Protein sequence: CASRADYGYTF.

The chain couples TRBV19 to TRBJ1-6; 11 nucleotides match TRBD1. Germline CDR1 reads LNHDA; CDR2 reads SQIVND (reference sequence). The V segment lost 6 bases and the J segment 10 bases; nucleotides outside the gene matches: 5. The CDR3 extends over 14 amino acids. This CDR3 is CASRGTGGGSPLHF. CDR3 nucleotides: TGTGCCAGTAGAGGGACAGGGGGTGGATCACCCCTCCACTTT.

Notes on this clone: Distinct nucleotide sequences in the sample also encode this CDR3. The genes are TRBV9 and TRBJ1-2; D gene unclear. Trimming pared 3 bases from V and 4 bases from J, leaving 10 bases between. The CDR3 is 13 residues long. The germline V gene encodes CDR1 SGDLS and CDR2 YYNGEE. As DNA, the CDR3 is TGTGCCAGCAGCGGGACGGGAGGCTATGGCTACACCTTC. This encodes CASSGTGGYGYTF.

The chain carries TRBV13 and TRBJ1-2; TRBD1 matches 7 bases. The CDR3 loop spans 15 amino acids. Germline assignment: CDR1 PRHDT and CDR2 FYEKMQ (reference sequence). V shed 2 bases, J shed 0 bases, and the junction held 3 bases outside the gene matches. The CDR3 DNA reads as TGTGCCAGCAGCTTAAGGGGGCCCACTAACTATGGCTACACCTTC. Protein product: CASSLRGPTNYGYTF.

The CDR3 sequence: CASSLNGPSTDTQYF. The CDR3 DNA follows: TGTGCCAGCAGCCTAAACGGGCCTAGCACAGATACGCAGTATTTT. The chain combines TRBV6-2 or TRBV6-3 with TRBJ2-3; D remains unclear. V was cut by 6 bases and J by 0 bases, with 13 bases left in between. The CDR3 consists of 15 residues. Germline lookup yields CDR1 MNHEY and CDR2 SVGEGT.

There are a few counts of this clone. The chain links TRBV11-2 to TRBJ2-1; unclear D gene. There are 13 residues in the CDR3. The germline gives CDR1 SGHAT, CDR2 FQNNGV. V was clipped by 0 bases and J by 5 bases, with 5 bases between them. Here the CDR3 DNA reads TGTGCCAGCAGCTTAGATCGGAACAATGAGCAGTTCTTC. Amino acids: CASSLDRNNEQFF.